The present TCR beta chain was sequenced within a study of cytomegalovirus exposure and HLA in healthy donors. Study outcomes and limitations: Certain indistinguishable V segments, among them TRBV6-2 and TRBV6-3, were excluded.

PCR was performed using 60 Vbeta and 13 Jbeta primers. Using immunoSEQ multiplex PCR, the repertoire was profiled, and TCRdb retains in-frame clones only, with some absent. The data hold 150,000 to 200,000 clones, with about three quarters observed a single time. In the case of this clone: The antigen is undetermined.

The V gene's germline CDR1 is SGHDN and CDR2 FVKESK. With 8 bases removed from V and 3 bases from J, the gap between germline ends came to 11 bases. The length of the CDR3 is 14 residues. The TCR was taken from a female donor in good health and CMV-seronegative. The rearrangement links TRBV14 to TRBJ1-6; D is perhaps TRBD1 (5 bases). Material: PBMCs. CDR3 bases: TGTGCCAGCGCCGAGACAGACTATAATTCACCCCTCCACTTT. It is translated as CASAETDYNSPLHF.